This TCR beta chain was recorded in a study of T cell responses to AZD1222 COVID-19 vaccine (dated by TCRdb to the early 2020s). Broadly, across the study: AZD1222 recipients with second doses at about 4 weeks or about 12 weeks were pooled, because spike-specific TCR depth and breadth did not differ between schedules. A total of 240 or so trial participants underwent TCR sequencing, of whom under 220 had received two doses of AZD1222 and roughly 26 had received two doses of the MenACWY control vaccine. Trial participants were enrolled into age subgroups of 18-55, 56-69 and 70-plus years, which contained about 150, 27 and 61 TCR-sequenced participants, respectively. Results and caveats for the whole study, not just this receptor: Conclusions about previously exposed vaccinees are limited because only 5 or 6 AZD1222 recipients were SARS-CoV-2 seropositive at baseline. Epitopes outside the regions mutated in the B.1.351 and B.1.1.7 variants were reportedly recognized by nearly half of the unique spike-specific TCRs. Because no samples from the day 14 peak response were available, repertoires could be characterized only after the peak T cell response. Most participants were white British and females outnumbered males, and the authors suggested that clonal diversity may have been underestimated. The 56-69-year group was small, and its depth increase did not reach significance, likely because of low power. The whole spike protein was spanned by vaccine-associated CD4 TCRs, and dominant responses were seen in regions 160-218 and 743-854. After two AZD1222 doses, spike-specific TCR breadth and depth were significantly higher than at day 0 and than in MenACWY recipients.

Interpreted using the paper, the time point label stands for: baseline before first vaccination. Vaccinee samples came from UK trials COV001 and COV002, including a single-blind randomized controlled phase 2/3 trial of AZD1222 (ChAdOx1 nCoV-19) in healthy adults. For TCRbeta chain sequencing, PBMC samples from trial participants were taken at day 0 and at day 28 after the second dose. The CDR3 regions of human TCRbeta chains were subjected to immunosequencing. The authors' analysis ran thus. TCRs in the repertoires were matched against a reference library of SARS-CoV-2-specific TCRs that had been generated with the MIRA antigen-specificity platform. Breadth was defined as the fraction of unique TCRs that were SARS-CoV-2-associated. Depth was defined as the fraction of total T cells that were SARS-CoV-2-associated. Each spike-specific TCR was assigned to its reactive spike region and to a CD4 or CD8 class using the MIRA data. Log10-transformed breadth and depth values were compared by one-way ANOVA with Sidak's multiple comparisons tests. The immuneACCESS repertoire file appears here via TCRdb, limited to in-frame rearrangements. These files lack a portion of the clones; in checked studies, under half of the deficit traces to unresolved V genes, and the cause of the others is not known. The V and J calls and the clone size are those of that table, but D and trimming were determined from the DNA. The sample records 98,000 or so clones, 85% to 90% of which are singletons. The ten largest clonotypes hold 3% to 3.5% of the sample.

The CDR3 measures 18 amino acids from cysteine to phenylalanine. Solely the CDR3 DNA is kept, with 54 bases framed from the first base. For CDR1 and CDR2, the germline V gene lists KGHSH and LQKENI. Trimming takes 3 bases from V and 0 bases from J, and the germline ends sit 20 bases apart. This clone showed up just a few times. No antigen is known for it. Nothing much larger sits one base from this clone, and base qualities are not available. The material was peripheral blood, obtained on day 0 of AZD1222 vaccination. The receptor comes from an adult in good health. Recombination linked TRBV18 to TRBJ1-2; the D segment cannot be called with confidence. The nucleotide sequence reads TGTGCCAGCTCACCTGCCAACGCACTATCCCGAACTAACTATGGCTACACCTTC. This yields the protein CASSPANALSRTNYGYTF.